These 27 T cell receptor beta chains originate from one sample sequenced in a study of blood T cell repertoires in COVID-19. The protocol was immunoSEQ multiplex PCR, while the TCRdb copy is restricted to in-frame clones and leaves out a portion. The table records around 250,000 clones, over 80% of them present only once. The sample comprised peripheral blood. The receptors shown here come from a woman in her 70s with COVID-19, enrolled during active disease.

The genes are TRBV5-4 and TRBJ2-5; D perhaps matches TRBD2 (6 bases). Between the trimmed V and J ends, which lost 4 bases and 3 bases, there was a span of 16 bases. Per the germline V gene, CDR1 is SGHNT and CDR2 is YYREEE (reference sequence). The CDR3 runs to 15 residues. CDR3 sequence: CASSRQRGGEETQYF. Here the CDR3 DNA reads TGTGCCAGCAGCCGACAACGGGGCGGGGAAGAGACCCAGTACTTC. The full variable domain, in which reference TRBV5-4 and TRBJ2-5 provide the parts outside the CDR3, is ETGVTQSPTHLIKTRGQQVTLRCSSQSGHNTVSWYQQALGQGPQFIFQYYREEENGRGNFPPRFSGLQFPNYSSELNVNALELDDSALYLCASSRQRGGEETQYFGPGTRLLVL.

This clone was seen once. One junction end does not reproduce the germline sequence, and a read error may be involved. The chain joins TRBV30 to TRBJ1-5; 7 nucleotides line up with TRBD1. This CDR3 has 17 residues. Germline V gene sequence: CDR1 GTSNPN, CDR2 SVGIG (reference sequence). CDR3 amino acids: CAWSHRTGALSNQPQHF. The CDR3 bases are TGCGCCTGGAGCCATAGAACAGGGGCCTTAAGCAATCAGCCCCAGCATTTT.

This clone has only one observation. This rearrangement joins TRBV4-1 to TRBJ1-4; maybe TRBD1 (5 bases). Trimming stripped 0 bases from V and 10 bases from J, with 21 bases between. The germline V gene encodes CDR1 MGHRA and CDR2 YSYEKL. This CDR3 spans 17 amino acids. The CDR3 spells CASSQDRGRTRRGKLFF. The CDR3 DNA is TGCGCCAGCAGCCAAGATCGAGGACGGACACGTCGTGGAAAACTGTTTTTT.

This chain connects TRBV28 to TRBJ1-2; a weak D match, TRBD1 (5 bases). V was trimmed by 6 bases and J by 8 bases, leaving 22 bases between them. This CDR3 is 15 amino acids long. Germline loops: CDR1 MDHEN, CDR2 SYDVKM. The CDR3 is CASSRQAGGAGGYTF. The CDR3 nucleotides read TGTGCCAGCAGCCGTCAAGCGGGGGGAGCGGGAGGCTACACCTTC.

This clone has a handful of counts. CDR3: CATSDILWRGLTF. For the CDR3, the DNA is TGTGCCACCAGTGATATTTTGTGGAGGGGGCTCACCTTC. V usage is TRBV24-1 and J usage is TRBJ1-2; 7 bases line up with TRBD1. The trim removed 3 bases at V and 13 bases at J, leaving 10 bases unmatched. Germline-derived CDR1 and CDR2 are KGHDR and SFDVKD. The CDR3 sequence is 13 residues long.

This sequence joins TRBV5-4 and TRBJ2-1, with D possibly being TRBD2 (5 bases). Trimming shortened V by 1 base and J by 6 bases, and 14 bases separated the two germline ends. The CDR3 is 15 amino acids. CDR1 and CDR2 from the germline V gene are SGHNT and YYREEE (reference sequence). The chain's CDR3 is CASSLPSRYSNEQFF. The CDR3 DNA sequence: TGTGCCAGCAGCTTGCCTAGCAGGTACTCCAATGAGCAGTTCTTC. The full variable domain, its missing parts supplied by reference TRBV5-4 and TRBJ2-1, is ETGVTQSPTHLIKTRGQQVTLRCSSQSGHNTVSWYQQALGQGPQFIFQYYREEENGRGNFPPRFSGLQFPNYSSELNVNALELDDSALYLCASSLPSRYSNEQFFGPGTRLTVL.

The CDR3 DNA follows: TGTGCCTGGAGAGCCCGAGGGAGCGGGAGATACAATGAGCAGTTCTTC. Protein sequence: CAWRARGSGRYNEQFF. The rearrangement uses TRBV30 and TRBJ2-1; 8 bases map to TRBD2. The germline V gene has CDR1 GTSNPN and CDR2 SVGIG (reference sequence). The CDR3 spans 16 residues. With 3 bases clipped from V and 4 bases from J, the junction kept 11 bases outside the gene matches. Variable domain in full (rest from reference TRBV30 and TRBJ2-1): SQTIHQWPATLVQPVGSPLSLECTVEGTSNPNLYWYRQAAGRGLQLLFYSVGIGQISSEVPQNLSASRPQDRQFILSSKKLLLSDSGFYLCAWRARGSGRYNEQFFGPGTRLTVL.

This chain uses TRBV10-3 with TRBJ2-3; 11 bases are shared with TRBD2. The CDR3 sequence is 14 residues long. Trimming removed 8 bases from V and 2 bases from J; junction bases left unmatched: 3. Germline-derived CDR1 and CDR2 are ENHRY and SYGVKD. The CDR3 nucleotides read TGTGCCATCTTTAGCGGGAGGGCCACAGATACGCAGTATTTT. This sequence encodes CAIFSGRATDTQYF.

V and J are TRBV4-1 and TRBJ2-1; 8 bases are shared with TRBD2. Germline-derived CDR1 and CDR2 are MGHRA and YSYEKL. V lost 4 bases and J lost 3; bases outside the gene matches: 5. This CDR3 spans 15 amino acids. CDR3 sequence: CASSPSLADYNEQFF. The CDR3 DNA reads as TGCGCCAGCAGCCCTTCACTAGCGGACTACAATGAGCAGTTCTTC.

Written as DNA, the CDR3 is TGTGCCAGCAGTAAAACAGGGTACACTGAAGCTTTCTTT. Its protein is CASSKTGYTEAFF. This chain uses TRBV6-5 with TRBJ1-1, with D tentatively TRBD1 (6 bases). The CDR3 contains 13 residues. Germline CDR1 and CDR2: MNHEY and SVGAGI. Trimming cost V 5 bases and J 3 bases, with 10 bases left between them.

This sequence joins TRBV3-1 (or the pseudogene TRBV3-2) and TRBJ2-7; 11 bases fit TRBD2. V lost 0 bases and J lost 7; bases outside the gene matches: 5. The CDR3 is made up of 15 amino acids. Germline V gene lookup returns CDR1 LGHDT and CDR2 YNNKEL (reference sequence). CDR3 DNA: TGTGCCAGCAGCCAAGAAGGGGTAGCGGGAGGGGAGCAGTACTTC. This translates into CASSQEGVAGGEQYF.

V usage is TRBV6-6 and J usage is TRBJ1-1; D is unresolved. V dropped 0 bases and J dropped 5 bases, with 7 bases sitting between them. Per the germline V gene, CDR1 is MNHNY and CDR2 is SVGAGI (reference sequence). This CDR3 has 13 residues. The CDR3 spells CASSYSQRTEAFF. CDR3 nucleotide sequence: TGTGCCAGCAGTTACTCGCAGCGAACTGAAGCTTTCTTT.

The chain couples TRBV18 to TRBJ2-7; 7 bases align to TRBD2. This CDR3 spans 14 amino acids. Trimming removed 3 bases from V and 6 bases from J; junction bases left unmatched: 8. CDR1 and CDR2 from the germline V gene are KGHSH and LQKENI. The chain's CDR3 is CASSPAREGLEQYF. DNA for the CDR3: TGTGCCAGCTCACCTGCGAGGGAGGGGCTCGAGCAGTACTTC. Combining the CDR3 with reference TRBV18 and TRBJ2-7 gives the whole variable domain NAGVMQNPRHLVRRRGQEARLRCSPMKGHSHVYWYRQLPEEGLKFMVYLQKENIIDESGMPKERFSAEFPKEGPSILRIQQVVRGDSAAYFCASSPAREGLEQYFGPGTRLTVT.

This sequence joins TRBV12-3 or TRBV12-4 and TRBJ2-5; no definite D call. The CDR3 totals 11 residues. V shed 3 bases and J shed 4 bases, with 3 bases lying between them. The CDR3 is CASSFVETQYF. The CDR3 DNA follows: TGTGCCAGCAGTTTCGTAGAGACCCAGTACTTC.

This clone has more than one count but fewer than ten. The chain has TRBV28 and TRBJ2-1, with a weak D call TRBD1 (6 bases). With 5 bases removed from V and 6 bases from J, the gap between germline ends came to 17 bases. Germline V gene sequence: CDR1 MDHEN, CDR2 SYDVKM. The CDR3 runs 15 residues. The CDR3 loop reads CASSPQGSDLNEQFF. The CDR3 coding sequence is TGTGCCAGCAGTCCCCAGGGGTCAGACCTCAATGAGCAGTTCTTC.

This clone appeared a single time. The V and J genes are TRBV9 and TRBJ2-3; D might be TRBD1 (5 bases). Germline V gives CDR1 SGDLS, CDR2 YYNGEE. The CDR3 runs 15 residues. V lost 3 bases and J 2 bases, leaving 13 bases between the germline ends. The CDR3 bases are TGTGCCAGCAGCGCAGGGTCCCCTTCCACAGATACGCAGTATTTT. It specifies CASSAGSPSTDTQYF.

The chain couples TRBV5-1 to TRBJ2-2, with 8 bases matching TRBD2. J lost 0 bases, V lost 4 bases, and 11 bases had no gene match. The CDR3 runs to 18 residues. Germline-derived CDR1 and CDR2 are SGHRS and YFSETQ. The CDR3 DNA follows: TGCGCCAGCAGCCGCCGGCCTATACTAGCGGCGAACACCGGGGAGCTGTTTTTT. This translates into CASSRRPILAANTGELFF.

The V gene is TRBV30, the J gene TRBJ1-1; D is uncertain. Per the germline V gene, CDR1 is GTSNPN and CDR2 is SVGIG (reference sequence). V lost 0 bases and J lost 1, with 6 bases in between. The CDR3 extends over 13 amino acids. The chain's CDR3 is CAWSVQTNTEAFF. CDR3 nucleotide sequence: TGTGCCTGGAGTGTACAGACGAACACTGAAGCTTTCTTT.

The gene calls are TRBV7-9 and TRBJ1-1, with 7 bases aligning to TRBD1. The CDR3 is 15 amino acids. The V and J ends lost 5 bases and 3 bases, in that order; junction bases with no gene match: 9. Looked up from germline, CDR1 is SEHNR and CDR2 is FQNEAQ (reference sequence). CDR3 bases: TGTGCCAGCAGCCCGTTCGGCACAGGGGACACTGAAGCTTTCTTT. This codes for CASSPFGTGDTEAFF. The full variable domain, with the rest looked up from reference TRBV7-9 and TRBJ1-1, is DTGVSQNPRHKITKRGQNVTFRCDPISEHNRLYWYRQTLGQGPEFLTYFQNEAQLEKSRLLSDRFSAERPKGSFSTLEIQRTEQGDSAMYLCASSPFGTGDTEAFFGQGTRLTVV.

The count of this clone is one. V usage is TRBV14 and J usage is TRBJ1-2; TRBD1 agrees at 7 bases. Germline CDR1 reads SGHDN; CDR2 reads FVKESK. The length of the CDR3 is 14 residues. The J segment lost 1 base and the V segment lost 4 bases, leaving 3 bases of the junction unmatched. CDR3 in amino acids: CASSPTGINYGYTF. The CDR3 coding sequence is TGTGCCAGCAGCCCGACAGGGATTAACTATGGCTACACCTTC.

The V gene is TRBV7-8, the J gene TRBJ1-1; TRBD1 matches 8 bases. V shed 3 bases and J 1 base; nucleotides not matched to a gene: 10. The CDR3 runs 17 residues. Germline CDR1 is SGHVS and CDR2 is FQNEAQ. The CDR3 DNA reads as TGTGCCAGCAGCTTGGTTAGGACAGGGTTAGGGAACACTGAAGCTTTCTTT. Amino acid sequence: CASSLVRTGLGNTEAFF.

This chain connects TRBV9 to TRBJ1-3; 7 nucleotides align to TRBD1. The trim removed 1 base at V and 7 bases at J, leaving 5 bases unmatched. The CDR3 extends over 14 amino acids. CDR1 and CDR2 (germline): SGDLS, YYNGEE. In DNA, the CDR3 is TGTGCCAGCAGCGTATCGGCAGGGGGGAACACCATATATTTT. Protein sequence: CASSVSAGGNTIYF.

The chain employs TRBV18 and TRBJ1-5; the D is unclear. The CDR3 is 14 residues long. Deletions cut 0 bases from V and 0 bases from J, with 3 bases between. Germline V gene data show CDR1 as KGHSH and CDR2 as LQKENI. In DNA form, the CDR3 reads TGTGCCAGCTCACCACCCAGTAGCAATCAGCCCCAGCATTTT. It translates to CASSPPSSNQPQHF.

This chain links TRBV3-1 (or the pseudogene TRBV3-2) with TRBJ1-4, with D maybe TRBD1 (6 bases). In germline, CDR1 is LGHDT, CDR2 YNNKEL (reference sequence). The V end was cut by 4 bases, the J end by 0 bases, with 18 bases between. The length of the CDR3 is 18 residues. CDR3 DNA: TGTGCCAGCAGCCCATGGGGGCAGGCGACTGCAACTAATGAAAAACTGTTTTTT. Amino acids: CASSPWGQATATNEKLFF.

The chain is built from TRBV27 and TRBJ2-3, with TRBD2 identical over 8 bases. There are 17 residues in the CDR3. V trimming: 2 bases; J trimming: 4 bases; junction bases outside the gene matches: 11. CDR1 and CDR2 (germline): MNHEY, SMNVEV (reference sequence). The CDR3 loop is CASSLRSGGTRPDTQYF. In DNA form, the CDR3 reads TGTGCCAGCAGTTTACGGTCCGGGGGGACTAGACCAGATACGCAGTATTTT.

The V and J genes are TRBV9 and TRBJ2-2; 12 nucleotides line up with TRBD2. Germline-derived CDR1 and CDR2 are SGDLS and YYNGEE. This CDR3 has 16 residues. With 3 bases clipped from V and 5 bases from J, the junction kept 5 bases outside the gene matches. Written as DNA, the CDR3 is TGTGCCAGCAGCGAGACTAGCGGGAGTTATACCGGGGAGCTGTTTTTT. It codes for CASSETSGSYTGELFF.

This chain joins TRBV9 and TRBJ2-2; possibly TRBD2 for D (6 bases). Trimming left V 2 bases short and J 7 bases short, with 15 bases between. Germline V gene sequence: CDR1 SGDLS, CDR2 YYNGEE. This CDR3 comprises 15 residues. The CDR3 loop reads CASSVGGIVGGELFF. The CDR3 bases are TGTGCCAGCAGCGTCGGCGGGATAGTTGGCGGGGAGCTGTTTTTT.